The clone carrying this T cell receptor beta chain has ten or more counts. No antigen is known for it. The CDR3 extends over 16 amino acids. V lost 4 bases, J lost 1 base, and 3 bases stayed unmatched. This sample is part of a study of human T cells and chemical hapten exposure. Study background: Alopecia areata, totalis and universalis patients, mostly female, were included. Study-level results: High-frequency TCRs, those above 1 in 1000, stayed the same after DPC sensitization.

Time point reported: pre-sensitization, week 0. Indicated treatment: therapeutic diphenylcyclopropenone sensitization with weekly scalp DPC. Each CDR3 protein is one row after TCRdb ran MiXCR on the RACE reads. The table lists about 380,000 distinct CDR3 sequences, approximately 5.1% of them singletons. The clonotype was recovered from a woman in her forties or fifties with alopecia areata. Some clones in this sample may be carry-over from other donors' samples. The starting material was whole blood, obtained in connection with sensitization to the hapten diphenylcyclopropenone (DPC). The chain joins TRBV23-1 to TRBJ2-5, with 13 bases identical to TRBD2. TRBV23-1 is filed as an ORF, its function uncertain. In nucleotides, the CDR3 is TGCGCCAGCAGTCTCGGACTAGCGGGAGTCCAAGAGACCCAGTACTTC. This sequence encodes CASSLGLAGVQETQYF.